This paragraph reports one T cell receptor (beta chain). Per germline, CDR1 SGDLS and CDR2 YYNGEE. This CDR3 is built from 13 residues. Trimming left V 3 bases short and J 4 bases short, with 10 bases between. Membership in each cohort depended on participant-reported clinical history. The sample belongs to a study of blood T cell repertoires in COVID-19. Study context: From the United States, Italy and Spain came samples of acute and convalescent COVID-19.

Method: immunoSEQ multiplex PCR; TCRdb's copy keeps in-frame clones and lacks some. The sample lists approximately 140,000 clones, approximately 80% occurring once. The rearrangement uses TRBV9 and TRBJ1-1, with no clear D. Input material: PBMCs or T cells enriched from blood (not recorded which). The receptor comes from a man aged 50 to 59 in a cohort exposed to, infected with or recovered from COVID-19 (not recorded which). The CDR3 nucleotides are TGTGCCAGCAGCGGGCTGGAGGGCACTGAAGCTTTCTTT. Translated, it gives CASSGLEGTEAFF.